This TCR beta chain was profiled in a study of blood T cell repertoires in COVID-19. Background on the study: There were acute and convalescent COVID-19 samples, and they came from the United States, Italy and Spain.

This CDR3 is 15 amino acids long. Germline values: CDR1 MDHEN, CDR2 SYDVKM. V was shortened by 6 bases and J by 6 bases, with 17 bases between the two germline ends. This clone was seen a few times. Authors' analysis steps: Estimated nucleated cell counts came from reference gene primer amplification. TCRdb keeps only in-frame clones here, not all; method: immunoSEQ multiplex PCR. V and J calls and clone size are copied from that table; D and trimming were computed from the DNA. The sample gives 100,000 or so clones, roughly 85% of which show up once; 4% to 5% is in the top ten. The sample taken for sequencing was peripheral blood. V gene TRBV28 combines with J gene TRBJ1-4, with a weak D call TRBD1 (6 bases). This TCR derives from a man over 45 with acute or convalescent COVID-19. The DNA for the CDR3 is TGTGCCAGCAGCTCTCAGGGGAGATGGGATGAAAAACTGTTTTTT. This gives the protein CASSSQGRWDEKLFF.